This entry describes one T cell receptor (beta chain). The antigen it binds to is not known. No much larger clone exists at a distance of one base, and base qualities are not known. TCR CDR3 regions were amplified from genomic DNA by multiplex PCR using the deep immunoSEQ assay. Extracted genomic DNA from each cell subset was distributed evenly across all wells of several immunoSEQ 96-well plates, and each plate was treated as a replicate. Each replicate PCR for sorted subsets received around 210 ng genomic DNA, equal to about 30,000 T cell genomes. Purified libraries were measured with a Qubit 3.0 fluorometer, size-checked on a Bioanalyzer 2100, and measured again with the KAPA Library Quantification kit. Every immunoSEQ 96-well plate was sequenced on a separate single-read 150-cycle Illumina NextSeq 550 flow cell. As for the authors' bioinformatics: The immunoSEQ output contained only junctional sequences without quality scores, so filtering could not match that applied to full-length reads. Sequences were annotated with PyIR, a Python wrapper for IgBLAST v1.9, and V/J genes and CDR3 were assigned using IMGT germline references. Any read was removed if the V/J assignment was weak (E-value above 1e-6), the CDR3 was missing, or the read contained stop codons, out-of-frame junctions, or ambiguous translated residues. V3J clonotypes were defined as sequences sharing the same inferred V gene, J gene, and CDR3 amino acid sequence. The percentage overlap between two repertoires was calculated by dividing the number of shared unique clonotypes by the size of the smaller repertoire. Richness of each repertoire was evaluated using RTK rarefaction, the Chao1 estimator, and Recon v2.1 estimates of unobserved clonotypes. Generation probabilities were computed with OLGA for all TCRbeta clonotypes obtained by the gDNA method from four donors. TCRdb limited this immuneACCESS table to in-frame rearrangements with V and J called. A share of clones is missing; checked studies link under half to unresolved V genes, and the rest is unexplained. V, J and clone size derive from that table, while D and trimming were established from the DNA sequence. Here the sample has approximately 720,000 clones; about 91% occur a single time. Of the sample, about 24% is held by the ten largest clones.

For the CD8 naive samples, CD45RO-negative cells were positively selected for CCR7, yielding a CD45RA+CCR7+ population from which TemRA cells were excluded. The donors were healthy, HIV-negative adults with no recently reported acute infections or vaccinations. Only Caucasian adults living in Nashville, Tennessee, USA were represented among the donors. Blood was collected by leukapheresis, and PBMCs were isolated by Ficoll-Histopaque density gradient centrifugation and then cryopreserved in liquid nitrogen vapor phase. Analytical flow cytometry was used to check the purity and quantity of each magnetically sorted T cell population. Genomic DNA was isolated from every sorted fraction and measured by UV absorbance on a Nanodrop 2000c. This sample was included in a study of shared clonotypes between healthy human individuals (dated by TCRdb to 2020 to 2022). Some background on the complete study: A couple of women and a few men aged 18 to 49 years were included in the cohort. For each donor, CD4 naive and CD4 memory were each given three plates, CD8 naive was given two plates, and CD8 memory was given one plate. Between about 0.8 and 9 billion PBMCs per donor were obtained by leukapheresis. To increase sequencing depth and limit assay-specific biases, TCR repertoire library preparation and sequencing were carried out by different laboratories using diverse techniques. To estimate repertoire size and how much clonotypes are shared between individuals, the study performed deep sequencing of blood TCR repertoires from 4 to 6 healthy adults. Results and caveats for the whole study, not just this receptor: Approximately 5% of naive CD4, 3.5% of naive CD8, about 2.4% of memory CD4, and less than 0.45% of memory CD8 clonotypes were shared across a few donors. Compared with non-shared clonotypes, the clonotypes found in all four sorted-subset donors had higher generation probabilities. Naive subsets generally had larger estimated clonotype richness than memory subsets did. Because the study included only a small number of donors, the genetic and exposure-history diversity represented was limited. Incomplete sequencing was indicated by rarefaction of sorted-subset datasets, despite the large sequencing depth. Sampling was limited to blood, and TCR repertoires in tissue likely differ from TCR repertoires in blood. Pairwise subsampling led to the expectation that sequencing depth would affect the degree of clonotype sharing among donors.

The CDR3, cysteine through phenylalanine, is 15 amino acids long. Only CDR3 DNA is held: 45 bases, read in frame from base 1. Trimming takes 5 bases off V and 1 base off J; junction bases not matched to a gene: 5. CDR1 and CDR2, looked up from the germline V gene (reference sequence), are MNHEY and SMNVEV. Here the chain combines TRBV27 and TRBJ2-7, and 10 bases in between align with TRBD2. The TCR originated in a man younger than 40 in good health. Sequencing was carried out using naive CD8+ T cells sorted from blood. The cell subset or site label on this specimen signifies: CD45RA+CCR7+. The nucleotides read TGTGCCAGCAGTCCCAATAGCGGGAGGTCCTACGAGCAGTACTTC. Translated, it reads CASSPNSGRSYEQYF.